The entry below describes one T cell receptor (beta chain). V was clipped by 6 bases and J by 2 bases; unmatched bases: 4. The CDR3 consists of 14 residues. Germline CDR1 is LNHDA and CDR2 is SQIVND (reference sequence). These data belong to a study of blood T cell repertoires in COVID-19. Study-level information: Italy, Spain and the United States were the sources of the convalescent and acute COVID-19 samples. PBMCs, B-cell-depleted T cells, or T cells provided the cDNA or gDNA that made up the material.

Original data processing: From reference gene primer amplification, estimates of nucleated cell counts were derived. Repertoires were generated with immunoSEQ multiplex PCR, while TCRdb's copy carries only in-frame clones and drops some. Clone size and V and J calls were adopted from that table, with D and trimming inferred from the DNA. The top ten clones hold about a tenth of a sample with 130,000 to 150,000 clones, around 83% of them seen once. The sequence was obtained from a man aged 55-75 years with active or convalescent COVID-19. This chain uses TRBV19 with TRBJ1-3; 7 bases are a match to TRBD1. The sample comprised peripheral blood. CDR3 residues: CASSTGVTGNTIYF. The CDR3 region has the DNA TGTGCCAGTAGCACAGGGGTAACTGGAAACACCATATATTTT.